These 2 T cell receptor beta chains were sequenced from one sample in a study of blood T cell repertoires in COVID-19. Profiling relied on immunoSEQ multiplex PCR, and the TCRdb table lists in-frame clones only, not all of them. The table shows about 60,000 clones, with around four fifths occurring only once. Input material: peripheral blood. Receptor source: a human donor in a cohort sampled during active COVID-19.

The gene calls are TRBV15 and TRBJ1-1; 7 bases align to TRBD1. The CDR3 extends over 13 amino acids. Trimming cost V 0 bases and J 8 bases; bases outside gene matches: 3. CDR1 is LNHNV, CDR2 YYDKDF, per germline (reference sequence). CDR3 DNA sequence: TGTGCCACCAGCAGAGATTGGACAGGCGAAGCTTTCTTT. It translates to CATSRDWTGEAFF.

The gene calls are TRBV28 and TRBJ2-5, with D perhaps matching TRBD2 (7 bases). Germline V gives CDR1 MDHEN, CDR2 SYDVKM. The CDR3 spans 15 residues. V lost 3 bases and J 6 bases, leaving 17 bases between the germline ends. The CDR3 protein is CASSFSDGGPKTQYF. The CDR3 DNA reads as TGTGCCAGCAGTTTTAGCGACGGGGGGCCGAAGACCCAGTACTTC.